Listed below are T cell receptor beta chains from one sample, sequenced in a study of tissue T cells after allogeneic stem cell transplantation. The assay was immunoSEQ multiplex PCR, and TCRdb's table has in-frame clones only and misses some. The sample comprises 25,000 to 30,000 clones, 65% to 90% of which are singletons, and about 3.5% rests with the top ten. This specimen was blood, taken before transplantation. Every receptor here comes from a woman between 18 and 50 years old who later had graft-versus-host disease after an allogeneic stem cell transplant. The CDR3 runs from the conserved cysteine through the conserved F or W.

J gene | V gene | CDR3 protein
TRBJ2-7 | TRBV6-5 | CASRRDPYEQYF
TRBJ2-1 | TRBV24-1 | CATSDSGRALWFF
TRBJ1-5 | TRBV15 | CATSRPGQGWRQPQHF
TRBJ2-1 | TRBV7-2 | CASSLNSEQFF
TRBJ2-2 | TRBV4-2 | CASSQEGHGGLNTGELFF
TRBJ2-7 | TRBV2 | CASSERVPQLVYEQYF
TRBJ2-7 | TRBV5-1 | CASSSTGTSGYEQYF
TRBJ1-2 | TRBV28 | CASSFPGNYGYTF
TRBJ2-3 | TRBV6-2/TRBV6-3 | CASSYGGLSTDTQYF
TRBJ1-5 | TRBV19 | CASSIRDSNQPQHF
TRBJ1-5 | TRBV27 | CASSSRFLEPQHF
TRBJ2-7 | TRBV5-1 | CASSFGRVGSGYEQYF
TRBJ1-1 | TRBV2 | CASSRGAPNTEAFF
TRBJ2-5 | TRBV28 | CASSLRETQYF
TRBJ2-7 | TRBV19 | CASSGGGNEQYF
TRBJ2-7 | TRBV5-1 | CASSLGLLAGTGEQYF
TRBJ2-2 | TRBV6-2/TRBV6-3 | CASSPAGITGELFF